This T cell receptor (beta chain) is from a study of regulatory T cells in long-lasting Graves disease. Arm-PCR of CDR3 regions with iRepertoire HTBI primers generated TCR beta libraries. MiXCR, applied by TCRdb to the multiplex PCR reads, yields one record per CDR3 protein. This table holds around 460,000 distinct CDR3 sequences, roughly 23% found once. There are a few counts of this clonotype. As yet, its antigen is unknown. J was trimmed by 7 bases and V by 6 bases; bases with no gene match: 1. Germline V gives CDR1 SQVTM, CDR2 ANQGSEA. The CDR3 has 11 amino acids. Indicated time point: persistent/refractory GD, antithyroid drugs over 5 years with positive TRAb. With RNA extracted from PBMCs as input, the TCR library was made. Study-wide results and limits: The persistent group shared 2,741 public clonotypes, more than the 950 to 1,000 shared by new patients.

The rearrangement links TRBV29-1 to TRBJ1-4; 8 positions agree with TRBD1. The source of this sequence is a female donor with Graves disease. The sample was peripheral blood mononuclear cells (PBMCs), taken when the disease was refractory, from a patient treated with antithyroid drugs. CDR3 amino acids: CSVDRGEKLFF. The CDR3 DNA is TGCAGCGTCGACAGGGGTGAAAAACTGTTTTTT.